This TCR beta chain was captured by sequencing in a study of blood T cells in healthy people across ages. The CDR3 covers 14 residues. The germline gives CDR1 SGHRS, CDR2 YFSETQ. J gave up 5 bases and V 4 bases, and 3 bases lay outside the gene matches. A second about 6 to 11 cycle PCR used barcoded and J-beta primers. TCRdb fed the 5' RACE reads into MiXCR, producing one record per CDR3 protein. In the table there are fewer than 750,000 distinct CDR3 sequences, 45% to 55% of which are singletons. The rearrangement joins TRBV5-1 to TRBJ1-5, with 10 bases fitting TRBD1. What was sequenced was blood. The clonotype was recovered from an elderly man in good health. CDR3 sequence: CASSNGQGDQPQHF. The CDR3 coding sequence is TGCGCCAGCAGCAACGGACAGGGGGATCAGCCCCAGCATTTT.